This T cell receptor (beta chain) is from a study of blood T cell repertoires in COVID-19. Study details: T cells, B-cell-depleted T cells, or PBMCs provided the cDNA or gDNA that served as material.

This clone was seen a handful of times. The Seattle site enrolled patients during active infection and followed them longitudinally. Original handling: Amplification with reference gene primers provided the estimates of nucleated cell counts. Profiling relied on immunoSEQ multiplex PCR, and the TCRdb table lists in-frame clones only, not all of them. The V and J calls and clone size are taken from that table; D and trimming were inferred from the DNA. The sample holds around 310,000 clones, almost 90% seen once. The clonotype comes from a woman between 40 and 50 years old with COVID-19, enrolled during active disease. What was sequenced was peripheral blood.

CDR3 in amino acids: CASSLGQGSPLHF. DNA for the CDR3: TGCGCCAGCAGCTTGGGACAGGGGTCACCCCTCCACTTT. The chain couples TRBV5-1 to TRBJ1-6, with TRBD1 matching over 8 bases. With V trimmed by 0 bases and J by 10 bases, 0 bases remained unmatched. The CDR3 is made up of 13 amino acids. Germline loops: CDR1 SGHRS, CDR2 YFSETQ.